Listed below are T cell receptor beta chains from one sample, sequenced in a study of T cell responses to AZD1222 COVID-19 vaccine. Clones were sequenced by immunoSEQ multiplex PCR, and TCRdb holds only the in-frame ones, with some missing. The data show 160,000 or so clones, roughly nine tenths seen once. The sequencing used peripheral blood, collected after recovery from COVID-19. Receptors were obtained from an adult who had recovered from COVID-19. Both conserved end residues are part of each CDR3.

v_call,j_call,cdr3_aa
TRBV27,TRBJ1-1,CASSLTGTNTEAFF
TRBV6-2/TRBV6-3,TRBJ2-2,CASSHPGQGTTGELFF
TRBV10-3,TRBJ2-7,CAIRGQGAVHYEQYF
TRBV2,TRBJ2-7,CASRGGYSGSSYEQYF
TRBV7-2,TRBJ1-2,CASSRQEGYGYTF
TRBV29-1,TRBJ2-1,CSVDNPGLAGREQFF
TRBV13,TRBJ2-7,CASSLTGAGNEQYF
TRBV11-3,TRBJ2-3,CASRRTGGDLQYF
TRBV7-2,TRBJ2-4,CASSGSGTPNIQYF
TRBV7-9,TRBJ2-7,CASSESGTGGNEQYF
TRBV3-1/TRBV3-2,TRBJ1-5,CASSQDSPPGGNQPQHF
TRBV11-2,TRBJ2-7,CASSLAGNEQYF
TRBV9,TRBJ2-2,CARHLAGEGSGELFF
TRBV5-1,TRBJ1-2,CASSLEAGRDYGYTF
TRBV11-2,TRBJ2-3,CASSFEDTQYF
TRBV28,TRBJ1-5,CASSLGQGLGQPQHF
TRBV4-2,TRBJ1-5,CASSQGPNTNQPQHF
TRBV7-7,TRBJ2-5,CASSPAATQETQYF
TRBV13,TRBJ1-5,CASSLGGGNQPQHF
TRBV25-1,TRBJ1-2,CASSPLGPTLGYTF
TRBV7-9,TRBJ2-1,CAGTTWTSGRGSYNEQFF
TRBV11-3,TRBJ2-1,CASSPPGTSGNEQFF
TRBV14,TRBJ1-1,CASSQLRGRIMNTEAFF
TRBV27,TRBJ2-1,CASSPRTGREQFF
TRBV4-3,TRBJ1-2,CASSQDSGYPGGYTF
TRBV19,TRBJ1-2,CASSIGGTGGFGYTF
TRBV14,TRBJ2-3,CASSPPTSRPTDTQYF
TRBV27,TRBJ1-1,CASSLKGVLNTEAFF
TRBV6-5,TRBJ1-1,CASSWGGRNTEAFF
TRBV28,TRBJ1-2,CASSLSRVNYGYTF
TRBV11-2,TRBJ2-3,CASSLRVQDTQYF
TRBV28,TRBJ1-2,CASSFVGLIYGYTF
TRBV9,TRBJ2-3,CASSVGGKQYF
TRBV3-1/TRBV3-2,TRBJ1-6,CASTRTGSESPLHF
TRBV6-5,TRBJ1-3,CASSYNRGSGNTIYF
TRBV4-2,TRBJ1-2,CASSPRGDLTSFYGYTF
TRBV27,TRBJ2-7,CASKTSLDYEQYF
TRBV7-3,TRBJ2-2,CASSLSSMGTGELFF
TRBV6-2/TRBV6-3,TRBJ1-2,CASSYVGPVYGYTF
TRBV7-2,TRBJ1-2,CASSLVSYGYTF
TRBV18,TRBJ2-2,CASSPFEGANTGELFF
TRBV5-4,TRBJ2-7,CASSLAAGSSYEQYF
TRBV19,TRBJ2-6,CASGASGRSGANVLTF
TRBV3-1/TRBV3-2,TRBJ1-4,CASSPVGNEKLFF
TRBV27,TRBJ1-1,CASSPVGDGKNTEAFF
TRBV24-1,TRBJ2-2,CATSKLRDTGELFF
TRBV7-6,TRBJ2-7,CASSPGPNYEQYF
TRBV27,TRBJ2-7,CASSLELQPYEQYF